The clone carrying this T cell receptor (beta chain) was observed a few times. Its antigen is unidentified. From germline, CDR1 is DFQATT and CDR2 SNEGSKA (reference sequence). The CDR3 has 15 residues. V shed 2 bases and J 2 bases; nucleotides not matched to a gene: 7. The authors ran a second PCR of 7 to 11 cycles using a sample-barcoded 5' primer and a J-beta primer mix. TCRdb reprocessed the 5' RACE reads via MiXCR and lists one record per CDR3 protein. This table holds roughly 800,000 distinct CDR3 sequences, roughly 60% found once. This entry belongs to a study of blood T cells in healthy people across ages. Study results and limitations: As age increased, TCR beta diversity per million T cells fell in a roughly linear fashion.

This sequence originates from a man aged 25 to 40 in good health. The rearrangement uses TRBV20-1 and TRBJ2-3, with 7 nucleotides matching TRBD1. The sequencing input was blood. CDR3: CSARPSGTATDTQYF. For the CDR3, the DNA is TGCAGTGCTAGACCCTCCGGGACAGCCACAGATACGCAGTATTTT.